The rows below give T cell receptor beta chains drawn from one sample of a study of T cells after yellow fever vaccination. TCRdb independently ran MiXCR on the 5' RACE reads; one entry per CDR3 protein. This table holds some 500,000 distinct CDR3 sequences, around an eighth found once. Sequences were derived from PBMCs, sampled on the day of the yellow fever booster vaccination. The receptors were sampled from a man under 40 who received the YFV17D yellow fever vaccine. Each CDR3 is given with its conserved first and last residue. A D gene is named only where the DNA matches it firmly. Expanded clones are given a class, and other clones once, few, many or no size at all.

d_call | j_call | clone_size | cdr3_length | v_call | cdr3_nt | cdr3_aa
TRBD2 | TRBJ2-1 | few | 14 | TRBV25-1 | TGTGCCAGCAAACTAGCGGGAGGCTACAATGAGCAGTTCTTC | CASKLAGGYNEQFF
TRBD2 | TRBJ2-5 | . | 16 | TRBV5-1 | TGCGCCAGCAGCACCGGGACTAGCGGGACGGGCCGGACCCAGTACTTC | CASSTGTSGTGRTQYF
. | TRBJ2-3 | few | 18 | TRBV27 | TGTGCCAGCAGTGGCTCCCTTGGGAACCTAGCCCTCACAGATACGCAGTATTTT | CASSGSLGNLALTDTQYF
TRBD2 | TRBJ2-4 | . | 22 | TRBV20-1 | TGCAGTGCTATCTCGGTTGGACTAGCGGGAGACCTCCGAGTTTGGGAGGGAAACATTCAGTACTTC | CSAISVGLAGDLRVWEGNIQYF
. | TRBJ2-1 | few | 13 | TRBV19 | TGTGCCAGTAGTATGGCTAGCTCGGATGAGCAGTTCTTC | CASSMASSDEQFF
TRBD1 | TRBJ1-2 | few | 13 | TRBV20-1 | TGCAGTGCTCCCGGACAGGGAGGTGATGGCTACACCTTC | CSAPGQGGDGYTF
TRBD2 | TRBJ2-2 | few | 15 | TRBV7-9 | TGTGCCAGCAGCACTAGCGGGATTAACACCGGGGAGCTGTTTTTT | CASSTSGINTGELFF
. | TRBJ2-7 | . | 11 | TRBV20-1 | TGCAGTGCATACCTAGCCTACGAGCAGTACTTC | CSAYLAYEQYF
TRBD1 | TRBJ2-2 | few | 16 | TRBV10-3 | TGTGCCATCAGTGACCGGGACAGGGCTATCGCCGGGGAGCTGTTTTTT | CAISDRDRAIAGELFF
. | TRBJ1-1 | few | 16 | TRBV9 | TGTGCCAGCAGCGTAGACCCCCGTTGGGTGGGCACTGAAGCTTTCTTT | CASSVDPRWVGTEAFF
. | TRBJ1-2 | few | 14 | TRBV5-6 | TGTGCCAGCAGCTATGGACAGCTGAACTATGGCTACACCTTC | CASSYGQLNYGYTF
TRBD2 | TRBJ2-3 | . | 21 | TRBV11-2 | TGTGCCAGCAGCCCCCTCCCACGGACTAGCGGGAGGTCGGGTAGCACAGATACGCAGTATTTT | CASSPLPRTSGRSGSTDTQYF
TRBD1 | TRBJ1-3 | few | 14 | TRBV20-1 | TGCAGTGCTAGAGCAGGGGGACCTGGAAACACCATATATTTT | CSARAGGPGNTIYF
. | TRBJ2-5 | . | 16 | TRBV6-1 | TGTGCCAGCAGCACAGGCCTCCACACCTTCCAAGAGACCCAGTACTTC | CASSTGLHTFQETQYF
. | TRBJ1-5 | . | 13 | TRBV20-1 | TGCAGTGCTAGAGTTGTCACGAATCAGCCCCAGCATTTT | CSARVVTNQPQHF
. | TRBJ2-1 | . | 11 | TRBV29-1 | TGCAGCGCACTAGTCTACAATGAGCAGTTCTTC | CSALVYNEQFF
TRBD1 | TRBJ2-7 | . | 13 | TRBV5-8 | TGTGCCAGCCTCCGGGACAGGGTAACCGAGCAGTACTTC | CASLRDRVTEQYF
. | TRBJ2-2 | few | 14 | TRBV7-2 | TGTGCCAGCAGCCATTTCGTACGCGACGGGGAGCTGTTTTTT | CASSHFVRDGELFF
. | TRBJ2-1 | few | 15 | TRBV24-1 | TGTGCCACCAGTGATTTCGGGGACAAAAGTCACGAGCAGTTCTTC | CATSDFGDKSHEQFF
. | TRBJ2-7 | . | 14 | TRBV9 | TGTGCCAGCAGCGTAGGTGACAGGCCCTACGAGCAGTACTTC | CASSVGDRPYEQYF
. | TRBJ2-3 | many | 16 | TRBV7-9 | TGTGCCAGCAGCTTAGGGACATCCGCCATCACAGATACGCAGTATTTT | CASSLGTSAITDTQYF
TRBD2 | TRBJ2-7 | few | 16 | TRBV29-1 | TGCAGCGCTTTGACTAGCGGGAGGGCCGGTATGGGGGAGCAGTACTTC | CSALTSGRAGMGEQYF
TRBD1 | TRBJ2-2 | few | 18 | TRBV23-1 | TGCGCCAGCCGGGACAGGGGACGTTGGTCTCTAAGCGCCGGGGAGCTGTTTTTT | CASRDRGRWSLSAGELFF
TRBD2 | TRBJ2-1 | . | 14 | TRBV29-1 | TGCAGCGTTACCGGGACTAGCGCTTACAATGAGCAGTTCTTC | CSVTGTSAYNEQFF
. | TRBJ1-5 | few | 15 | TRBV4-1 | TGCGCCAGCAGCCAAGGAAGGACGAGGGGTCAGCCCCAGCATTTT | CASSQGRTRGQPQHF
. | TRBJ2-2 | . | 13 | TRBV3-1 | TGTGCCTCTAACCCGGGGCGCACCGGGGAGCTGTTTTTT | CASNPGRTGELFF
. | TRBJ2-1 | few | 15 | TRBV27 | TGTGCCAGCAGTTCGTATCACTTGTGGTACAATGAGCAGTTCTTC | CASSSYHLWYNEQFF
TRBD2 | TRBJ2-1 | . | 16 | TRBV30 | TGTGCCTGGAAGTTACCCGGGACTAGCCTGGGTAGTGAGCAGTTCTTC | CAWKLPGTSLGSEQFF
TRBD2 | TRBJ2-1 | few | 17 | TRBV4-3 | TGCGCCAGCAGCCAAGATCTTCCTAGCGGGAGGGCCGGGGAGCAGTTCTTC | CASSQDLPSGRAGEQFF
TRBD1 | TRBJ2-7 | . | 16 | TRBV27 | TGTGCCAGCAGTGGCCAGGGACAGACCCTCGGGATTAAGCAGTACTTC | CASSGQGQTLGIKQYF
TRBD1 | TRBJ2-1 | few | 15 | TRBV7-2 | TGTGCCAGCCAGCTTAGTGGGACAGCCTACAATGAGCAGTTCTTC | CASQLSGTAYNEQFF
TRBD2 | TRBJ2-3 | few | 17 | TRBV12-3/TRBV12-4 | TGTGCCTTCTGTCCCGAGGGTCGCGGGAGGAGCGGTGGTACGCAGTATTTT | CAFCPEGRGRSGGTQYF
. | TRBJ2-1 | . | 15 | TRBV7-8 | TGTGCCAGCAGCCCCCCCCAGCGAACCTACAATGAGCAGTTCTTC | CASSPPQRTYNEQFF
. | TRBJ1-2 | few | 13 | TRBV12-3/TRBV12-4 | TGTGCCAGCAGTTCGGGGGGCTCTTATGGCTACACCTTC | CASSSGGSYGYTF
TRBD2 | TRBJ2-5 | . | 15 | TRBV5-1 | TGCGCCAGCAGTTCCCCGTCCGGGACTAGGGTGACCCAGTACTTC | CASSSPSGTRVTQYF
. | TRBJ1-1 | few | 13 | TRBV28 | TGTGCCAGCAGCCCTCCCCAGTGGGGGGAAGCTTTCTTT | CASSPPQWGEAFF
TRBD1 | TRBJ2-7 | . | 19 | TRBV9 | TGTGCCAGCAGCGCCTCCGCCCCAGGTTGGGACAGAGACTCCTACGAGCAGTACTTC | CASSASAPGWDRDSYEQYF
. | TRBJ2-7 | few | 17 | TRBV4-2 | TGTGCCAGCAGCCAAGATCAGGGGACGGCTAGCTCCTACGAGCAGTACTTC | CASSQDQGTASSYEQYF
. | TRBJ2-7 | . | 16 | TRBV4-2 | TGTGCCAGCAGCCAAGAGGCCGGGGAAAAATCCTACGAGCAGTACTTC | CASSQEAGEKSYEQYF
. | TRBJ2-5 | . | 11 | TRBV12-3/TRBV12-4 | TGTGCCAGCAGTTTAGATCTGTCCCAGTACTTC | CASSLDLSQYF